Each of the 8 T cell receptor beta chains below was sequenced from the same sample in a study of blood T cell repertoires in COVID-19. Assay: immunoSEQ multiplex PCR; the TCRdb copy retains only in-frame clones and omits some. The top ten clones hold approximately 3.1% of a sample with 300,000 to 400,000 clones, around four fifths of them seen once. Sequences were obtained from peripheral blood. The receptor source for this set is a man younger than 40 with active or convalescent COVID-19.

The rearrangement uses TRBV9 and TRBJ1-5; no firm D call. The CDR3 consists of 15 residues. Germline loops: CDR1 SGDLS, CDR2 YYNGEE. The V end lost 0 bases, the J end lost 2 bases, and 9 bases lay between the germline ends. The CDR3 reads CASSVDSGRNQPQHF. In DNA, the CDR3 is TGTGCCAGCAGCGTAGATAGTGGTCGCAATCAGCCCCAGCATTTT. Looking up the rest from reference TRBV9 and TRBJ1-5 gives the full variable domain: DSGVTQTPKHLITATGQRVTLRCSPRSGDLSVYWYQQSLDQGLQFLIQYYNGEERAKGNILERFSAQQFPDLHSELNLSSLELGDSALYFCASSVDSGRNQPQHFGDGTRLSIL.

The genes are TRBV3-1 (or the pseudogene TRBV3-2) and TRBJ1-2; 10 bases line up with TRBD1. The germline CDR1 and CDR2 sequences are LGHDT and YNNKEL (reference sequence). V shed 3 bases, J shed 5 bases, and the junction held 3 bases outside the gene matches. The CDR3 extends over 14 amino acids. CDR3 sequence (DNA): TGTGCCAGCAGCCATTCGGACAGGGGGTATGGCTACACCTTC. Translation gives CASSHSDRGYGYTF.

The chain employs TRBV25-1 and TRBJ2-1; possible D gene TRBD1, 7 bases. The germline CDR1 and CDR2 sequences are MGHDK and SYGVNS. V was cut by 4 bases and J by 6 bases, with 13 bases left in between. This CDR3 contains 14 residues. The CDR3 DNA reads as TGTGCCAGCAGTGCGAGACAGGGAGGCAATGAGCAGTTCTTC. It is translated as CASSARQGGNEQFF. Full variable domain (outside the CDR3, taken from reference TRBV25-1 and TRBJ2-1): EADIYQTPRYLVIGTGKKITLECSQTMGHDKMYWYQQDPGMELHLIHYSYGVNSTEKGDLSSESTVSRIRTEHFPLTLESARPSHTSQYLCASSARQGGNEQFFGPGTRLTVL.

This clone was counted between two and nine times. The CDR3 sequence is CAWRNRDGNEKLFF. Written as DNA, the CDR3 is TGTGCCTGGAGGAACAGGGATGGTAATGAAAAACTGTTTTTT. V is TRBV30 and J is TRBJ1-4; D is perhaps TRBD1 (6 bases). The CDR3 contains 14 residues. Trimming removed 3 bases at V and 4 bases at J, with 12 bases between. CDR1 is GTSNPN, CDR2 SVGIG, per germline (reference sequence).

V usage is TRBV5-1 and J usage is TRBJ2-2; D not resolved. The V gene lost 2 bases and the J gene lost 7 bases, with 6 bases spanning the gap. This CDR3 spans 12 amino acids. Germline loops: CDR1 SGHRS, CDR2 YFSETQ. The CDR3 DNA reads TGCGCCAGCAGCTTAGATAGCGGGGAGCTGTTTTTT. Encoded protein: CASSLDSGELFF.

The CDR3: CASSIGQLGAQYF. The CDR3 nucleotides read TGTGCCAGTAGTATAGGGCAGCTCGGGGCCCAGTACTTC. V gene TRBV19 combines with J gene TRBJ2-5; tentatively, D is TRBD2 (5 bases). The CDR3 length is 13 residues. V lost 1 base and J lost 9, with 12 bases in between. Germline V CDR1 and CDR2: LNHDA, SQIVND (reference sequence).

J is TRBJ2-5 and V is TRBV5-1; 10 nucleotides line up with TRBD2. The CDR3 is 16 residues long. With V trimmed by 2 bases and J by 2 bases, 6 bases remained unmatched. Germline V gives CDR1 SGHRS, CDR2 YFSETQ. This CDR3 reads CASSFPGLAEQETQYF. In nucleotides, the CDR3 is TGCGCCAGCAGCTTCCCCGGACTAGCGGAACAAGAGACCCAGTACTTC.

This clone showed up many times. The chain has TRBV9 and TRBJ2-7; 7 positions match TRBD2. The CDR3 sequence is 15 residues long. CDR1 and CDR2 from the germline V gene are SGDLS and YYNGEE. Germline trimming cut 0 bases from V and 2 bases from J; bases unmatched to any gene: 5. The CDR3 nucleotides read TGTGCCAGCAGCGTAGCGGCGGGAGTCGCCTACGAGCAGTACTTC. This encodes CASSVAAGVAYEQYF. The full variable domain, rest sourced from reference TRBV9 and TRBJ2-7, is DSGVTQTPKHLITATGQRVTLRCSPRSGDLSVYWYQQSLDQGLQFLIQYYNGEERAKGNILERFSAQQFPDLHSELNLSSLELGDSALYFCASSVAAGVAYEQYFGPGTRLTVT.